This entry describes one TCR beta chain. Per the study methods: For nucleated cells, counts were estimated from reference gene primer amplification. The protocol was immunoSEQ multiplex PCR, while the TCRdb copy is restricted to in-frame clones and leaves out a portion. V and J calls and clone size are as listed in that table; D and trimming were resolved from the DNA. In the table there are about 360,000 clones, around 90% of which are singletons. Trimming pared 0 bases from V and 5 bases from J, leaving 7 bases between. CDR1 LNHDA and CDR2 SQIVND come from the germline V gene (reference sequence). The CDR3 loop spans 13 amino acids. This specimen belongs to a study of blood T cell repertoires in COVID-19. Study at large: Collection of acute and convalescent COVID-19 samples took place in the United States, Italy and Spain.

The chain has TRBV19 and TRBJ1-2; D ambiguous. Source material: peripheral blood. This sequence was found in a human donor in a cohort sampled during active COVID-19. The DNA of the CDR3 is TGTGCCAGTAGTATAGATTTTCGGTATGGCTACACCTTC. It encodes CASSIDFRYGYTF. The full variable domain, its missing parts supplied by reference TRBV19 and TRBJ1-2, is DGGITQSPKYLFRKEGQNVTLSCEQNLNHDAMYWYRQDPGQGLRLIYYSQIVNDFQKGDIAEGYSVSREKKESFPLTVTSAQKNPTAFYLCASSIDFRYGYTFGSGTRLTVV.